This T cell receptor beta chain stems from a study of OX40 agonist ivuxolimab in advanced cancers. Study in general: Three partial responders included one hepatocellular carcinoma patient and two cutaneous melanoma patients.

As concerns this clone: The target antigen is unknown.

If patients had autoimmune disease history or systemic immunosuppression, they were excluded. Study-wide results and limits: At 0.1 to 3.0 mg/kg, clonal expansion of CD4+ and CD8+ blood T cells had occurred by week 6.

Assay used: immunoSEQ multiplex PCR; TCRdb lists only in-frame clones, some missing. The sample consists of approximately 79,000 clones, approximately 95% of them appearing once. Trimming removed 4 bases from V and 5 bases from J, with 5 bases in between. The CDR3 contains 11 residues. Germline lookup yields CDR1 MNHEY and CDR2 SMNVEV (reference sequence). The TCR was taken from an adult with an advanced solid tumor such as melanoma, head and neck, liver or kidney cancer. The J gene is TRBJ2-5, the V gene TRBV27; D unresolved. The source material was CD4+ or CD8+ T cells sorted from blood, sampled in a trial of the OX40 agonist ivuxolimab. The CDR3 reads CASSSAETQYF. Written as DNA, the CDR3 is TGTGCCAGCAGTTCCGCCGAGACCCAGTACTTC.